The 32 T cell receptor beta chains below all came from one sample that was sequenced in a study of T-cell memory formation after mild COVID-19. TCRdb called the 5' RACE reads again in MiXCR, with one record for every CDR3 protein. Among about 58,000 distinct CDR3 sequences listed, 25% to 35% were seen once. The specimen was PBMCs or a T cell subset sorted from them (not recorded which). The receptors derive from a man between 18 and 29 years old who had mild COVID-19 (a few samples of this study predate the infection). Cell type and time point are not known.

The V gene is TRBV7-9, the J gene TRBJ1-1, with D unclear. CDR3 length: 11 residues. The V end lost 3 bases, the J end lost 8 bases, and 7 bases lay between the germline ends. CDR1 is SEHNR, CDR2 FQNEAQ, per germline (reference sequence). The CDR3 protein is CASSFEGEAFF. The CDR3 coding sequence is TGTGCCAGCAGCTTTGAAGGCGAAGCTTTCTTT.

The CDR3 sequence: CASSYRGQRGYTDTQYF. In nucleotides, the CDR3 is TGTGCCAGCAGCTATAGGGGCCAGCGGGGGTACACAGATACGCAGTATTTT. The rearrangement uses TRBV3-1 and TRBJ2-3; 8 bases match TRBD2. Trimming cost V 5 bases and J 2 bases; bases outside gene matches: 12. There are 17 residues in the CDR3. Germline CDR1 is LGHDT and CDR2 is YNNKEL (reference sequence).

The genes are TRBV5-6 and TRBJ1-5; D call uncertain. The V and J ends lost 2 bases and 7 bases respectively, with 10 bases between them. The CDR3 loop spans 13 amino acids. CDR1 and CDR2 from the germline V gene are SGHDT and YYEEEE. The CDR3 region has the DNA TGTGCCAGCAGCTTCGGGGTGATCCAGCCCCAGCATTTT. Amino acid sequence: CASSFGVIQPQHF.

This clonotype has just one count. The V gene is TRBV5-1, the J gene TRBJ1-1; TRBD1 might be the D (5 bases). The V and J ends lost 6 bases and 2 bases respectively, with 20 bases between them. Germline V gene lookup returns CDR1 SGHRS and CDR2 YFSETQ. This CDR3 is 16 amino acids long. The CDR3 DNA sequence: TGCGCCAGCACCCTCCGGGGTCCAGGGTTAAACACTGAAGCTTTCTTT. Amino acids: CASTLRGPGLNTEAFF.

The V call is TRBV7-8, the J call TRBJ2-5; D uncertain. The germline V and J ends were trimmed by 3 bases and 3 bases, with 8 bases remaining between them. Germline loops: CDR1 SGHVS, CDR2 FQNEAQ. The CDR3 spans 13 residues. The CDR3: CASSFDFEETQYF. The CDR3 DNA reads as TGTGCCAGCAGCTTCGACTTCGAAGAGACCCAGTACTTC.

In its sample, this clonotype was seen a few times. Germline and junction disagree at one end, which may indicate a read error. V gene TRBV12-3 or TRBV12-4 combines with J gene TRBJ2-7; TRBD2 aligns across 13 bases. The CDR3 is 11 residues long. The DNA of the CDR3 is TGTGCCAGCGGACTAGCGGGGGATTTTTCCTTC. It translates to CASGLAGDFSF.

The rearrangement joins TRBV20-1 to TRBJ1-5; 7 positions agree with TRBD1. Trimming cost V 2 bases and J 1 base; bases outside gene matches: 8. Germline V gene sequence: CDR1 DFQATT, CDR2 SNEGSKA (reference sequence). The CDR3 contains 16 residues. In DNA, the CDR3 is TGCAGTGCTAGAAACACAGGGGACTGGAGCAATCAGCCCCAGCATTTT. Amino acids: CSARNTGDWSNQPQHF.

The rearrangement uses TRBV23-1 and TRBJ2-1; the D gene could be TRBD1 or TRBD2 (5 bases each). TRBV23-1 is an ORF, with its function uncertain. The CDR3 is 19 amino acids. V dropped 2 bases and J dropped 3 bases, with 23 bases sitting between them. The CDR3 protein is CASSQVTAANQVGYNEQFF. The CDR3 DNA follows: TGCGCCAGCAGTCAAGTGACAGCGGCCAACCAAGTGGGCTACAATGAGCAGTTCTTC.

This clonotype has only a few counts. Here the CDR3 reads CASSPTSGVTDTQYF. The CDR3 bases are TGTGCCAGCAGCCCGACTAGCGGAGTCACAGATACGCAGTATTTT. This rearrangement joins TRBV3-1 to TRBJ2-3, with 9 bases that match TRBD2. The junction had 4 bases not matched to a gene; V was cut back by 4 bases and J by 2 bases. The CDR3 is 15 residues long. Per the germline V gene, CDR1 is LGHDT and CDR2 is YNNKEL (reference sequence).

This clonotype was picked up a small number of times. The chain is built from TRBV3-1 and TRBJ2-7; D may match TRBD1 or TRBD2 (6 bases each). The germline V gene has CDR1 LGHDT and CDR2 YNNKEL (reference sequence). The CDR3 sequence is 14 residues long. Trimming removed 1 base from V and 6 bases from J, with 13 bases in between. The CDR3 DNA reads as TGTGCCAGCAGCCAAGGGGGAGGAGGGGGCGAGCAGTACTTC. This encodes CASSQGGGGGEQYF.

This clonotype has just a few counts. The V gene is TRBV24-1, the J gene TRBJ2-5; a weak D match, TRBD2 (7 bases). Per the germline V gene, CDR1 is KGHDR and CDR2 is SFDVKD. The V end was cut by 11 bases, the J end by 5 bases, with 20 bases between. The CDR3 has 14 amino acids. As DNA, the CDR3 is TGTGCCAGTGATGCAGGGGAGGGTCGGGAGACCCAGTACTTC. Translated: CASDAGEGRETQYF.

This chain connects TRBV7-3 to TRBJ2-3; the match to TRBD2 covers 9 bases. V shed 5 bases and J 6 bases; nucleotides not matched to a gene: 9. Germline assignment: CDR1 SGHTA and CDR2 FQGTGA. This CDR3 has 15 amino acids. This CDR3 reads CASSPAGGPGDTQYF. CDR3 nucleotide sequence: TGTGCCAGCAGCCCGGCGGGGGGGCCAGGGGATACGCAGTATTTT. Combining the CDR3 with reference TRBV7-3 and TRBJ2-3 gives the whole variable domain GAGVSQTPSNKVTEKGKYVELRCDPISGHTALYWYRQSLGQGPEFLIYFQGTGAADDSGLPNDRFFAVRPEGSVSTLKIQRTERGDSAVYLCASSPAGGPGDTQYFGPGTRLTVL.

The rearrangement uses TRBV2 and TRBJ2-7; 7 bases are a match to TRBD2. This CDR3 region has 12 residues. Germline V CDR1 and CDR2: SNHLY, FYNNEI. V trimming: 6 bases; J trimming: 4 bases; junction bases outside the gene matches: 3. CDR3 in DNA: TGTGCCAGCAGCGACGGGGGGTACGAGCAGTACGTC. Translation gives CASSDGGYEQYV.

V and J are TRBV29-1 and TRBJ2-1; 7 bases match TRBD1. This CDR3 comprises 16 residues. Germline-derived CDR1 and CDR2 are SQVTM and ANQGSEA. J was trimmed by 6 bases and V by 3 bases; bases with no gene match: 14. The CDR3 loop reads CSVDGPDRSVGNEQFF. CDR3 DNA sequence: TGCAGCGTTGATGGCCCGGACAGGTCGGTGGGCAATGAGCAGTTCTTC.

This clonotype was counted only a few times. The chain links TRBV6-5 to TRBJ2-5; perhaps TRBD2 as D (6 bases). V lost 0 bases and J 2 bases, leaving 10 bases between the germline ends. The CDR3 totals 15 residues. In germline, CDR1 is MNHEY, CDR2 SVGAGI. CDR3 protein: CASSYSGTYQETQYF. The CDR3 coding sequence is TGTGCCAGCAGTTACTCGGGGACTTATCAAGAGACCCAGTACTTC.

The chain couples TRBV13 to TRBJ2-3, with D unresolved. Trimming took 0 bases from V and 6 from J, leaving 10 bases between them. This CDR3 has 14 amino acids. From germline, CDR1 is PRHDT and CDR2 FYEKMQ (reference sequence). The CDR3 loop reads CASSLGGQEDTQYF. DNA of the CDR3: TGTGCCAGCAGCTTAGGGGGCCAAGAGGATACGCAGTATTTT.

This clonotype turned up a few times. CDR3 sequence: CASLPHGGVSGANVLTF. CDR3 bases: TGTGCCAGCCTGCCACACGGGGGAGTCTCTGGGGCCAACGTCCTGACTTTC. This chain links TRBV2 with TRBJ2-6; a possible D gene is TRBD2 (6 bases). The CDR3 contains 17 residues. CDR1 is SNHLY, CDR2 FYNNEI, per germline. V was pared by 8 bases and J by 0 bases, with 17 bases between.

V and J are TRBV7-8 and TRBJ2-5; 8 nucleotides agree with TRBD2. The length of the CDR3 is 15 residues. Germline lookup yields CDR1 SGHVS and CDR2 FQNEAQ. Unmatched junction bases numbered 10, after V lost 5 bases and J lost 5 bases. CDR3 coding DNA: TGTGCCAGCAGCCCTTGGCGGGGGGAGGGGGAGACCCAGTACTTC. Translated: CASSPWRGEGETQYF.

The rearrangement uses TRBV12-3 or TRBV12-4 and TRBJ2-7; D possibly corresponds to TRBD1 (5 bases). V was trimmed by 1 base and J by 5 bases, leaving 6 bases between them. This CDR3 spans 12 amino acids. The CDR3 nucleotides read TGTGCCAGCAGTTTAGACAGGAACGAGCAGTACGTC. Amino acid sequence: CASSLDRNEQYV.

The chain combines TRBV11-1 with TRBJ2-1; TRBD1 matches 7 bases. Germline trimming cut 4 bases from V and 0 bases from J; bases unmatched to any gene: 6. This CDR3 is built from 16 residues. In germline, CDR1 is SGHAT, CDR2 FQDESV (reference sequence). CDR3 protein: CASSSSRGSSYNEQFF. As DNA, the CDR3 is TGTGCCAGCAGCTCTTCCAGGGGGAGCTCCTACAATGAGCAGTTCTTC.

The CDR3 region is CASRAGGFNQPQHF. The CDR3 DNA is TGTGCCAGCAGAGCGGGGGGGTTCAATCAGCCCCAGCATTTT. The V and J genes are TRBV27 and TRBJ1-5; D is perhaps TRBD1 (5 bases). Trimming took off 6 bases at V and 3 bases at J, with 12 bases between the two ends. CDR3 size: 14 residues. In germline, CDR1 is MNHEY, CDR2 SMNVEV (reference sequence).

This clonotype was seen a few times. The rearrangement links TRBV7-7 to TRBJ2-3; D ambiguous. Between the trimmed V and J ends, which lost 7 bases and 0 bases, there was a span of 11 bases. This CDR3 region has 14 residues. Germline V gives CDR1 SSHAT, CDR2 FNYEAQ (reference sequence). The CDR3 sequence is CASILDGSTDTQYF. The CDR3 region has the DNA TGTGCCAGCATTCTTGATGGCAGCACAGATACGCAGTATTTT.

The chain joins TRBV11-2 to TRBJ2-1; D is unresolved. CDR3 length: 11 amino acids. V lost 5 bases to trimming and J lost 12 bases, with 11 bases between them. Germline V CDR1 and CDR2: SGHAT, FQNNGV. The CDR3 DNA follows: TGTGCCAGCAGCCTTTCAAAGGGGCAGTTCTTC. Translation: CASSLSKGQFF. The variable domain in full, with the rest retrieved from reference TRBV11-2 and TRBJ2-1, is EAGVAQSPRYKIIEKRQSVAFWCNPISGHATLYWYQQILGQGPKLLIQFQNNGVVDDSQLPKDRFSAERLKGVDSTLKIQPAKLEDSAVYLCASSLSKGQFFGPGTRLTVL.

This chain connects TRBV12-3 or TRBV12-4 to TRBJ1-1, with TRBD1 matching over 9 bases. V lost 10 bases to trimming and J lost 1 base; unmatched junction nucleotides: 7. CDR3 length: 14 amino acids. In DNA, the CDR3 is TGTGCCACCCTTTCGGGACAGGGGAACACTGAAGCTTTCTTT. The encoded protein is CATLSGQGNTEAFF.

The chain uses TRBV9 and TRBJ2-3, with D perhaps matching TRBD1 or TRBD2 (5 bases each). The V gene's germline CDR1 is SGDLS and CDR2 YYNGEE. The CDR3 consists of 15 residues. Trimming pared 0 bases from V and 0 bases from J, leaving 8 bases between. The CDR3 sequence: CASSVDWGSTDTQYF. In nucleotides, the CDR3 is TGTGCCAGCAGCGTAGATTGGGGGAGCACAGATACGCAGTATTTT.

This clonotype was counted only a few times. The V call is TRBV6-6, the J call TRBJ2-1, with 7 bases that match TRBD1. The germline CDR1 and CDR2 sequences are MNHNY and SVGAGI (reference sequence). V lost 8 bases, J lost 8 bases, and 18 bases stayed unmatched. The CDR3 covers 16 residues. The CDR3 DNA follows: TGTGCCAGCGCGCCCCACGACAGGGACCCCTTCGATGAGCAGTTCTTC. This codes for CASAPHDRDPFDEQFF.

V gene TRBV29-1 combines with J gene TRBJ1-2; the D is unclear. The CDR3 spans 17 residues. V lost 4 bases and J 4 bases, leaving 25 bases between the germline ends. Germline CDR1 is SQVTM and CDR2 is ANQGSEA. Here the CDR3 DNA reads TGCAGCGTTGTTCGGCCCGACTCTGGACCGAGCCTCTATGGCTACACCTTC. Its translation is CSVVRPDSGPSLYGYTF.

This clonotype appeared a few times. The V call is TRBV4-1, the J call TRBJ1-6, with unresolved D. Trimming cost V 0 bases and J 10 bases, with 7 bases left between them. This CDR3 has 13 residues. Germline CDR1 and CDR2: MGHRA and YSYEKL. CDR3 coding DNA: TGCGCCAGCAGCCAAGAAGGATTCTCACCCCTCCACTTT. Protein product: CASSQEGFSPLHF.

This clonotype was observed a single time. This sequence joins TRBV7-8 and TRBJ1-1; perhaps TRBD1 as D (5 bases). This CDR3 comprises 17 residues. In germline, CDR1 is SGHVS, CDR2 FQNEAQ. V was trimmed by 0 bases and J by 0 bases, leaving 14 bases between them. The CDR3 is CASSLAPGQGLNTEAFF. The CDR3 DNA reads TGTGCCAGCAGCTTAGCCCCCGGGCAGGGCCTGAACACTGAAGCTTTCTTT.

This clonotype turned up a few times. This chain connects TRBV10-3 to TRBJ2-3; D unclear. The V gene lost 0 bases and the J gene lost 2 bases, with 12 bases spanning the gap. In germline, CDR1 is ENHRY, CDR2 SYGVKD. This CDR3 contains 16 residues. The CDR3: CAISESMWAATDTQYF. CDR3 in DNA: TGTGCCATCAGTGAGTCGATGTGGGCAGCCACAGATACGCAGTATTTT.

The sample holds a few counts of this clonotype. The rearrangement links TRBV27 to TRBJ2-3, with 10 nucleotides matching TRBD2. The CDR3 extends over 16 amino acids. V dropped 2 bases and J dropped 0; count of bases not matched to a gene: 2. Germline CDR1 MNHEY, CDR2 SMNVEV (reference sequence). CDR3 nucleotides: TGTGCCAGCAGTTTAACTAGCGGGGACAGCACAGATACGCAGTATTTT. This codes for CASSLTSGDSTDTQYF.

This clonotype has only a few counts. J is TRBJ2-1 and V is TRBV4-1; D is uncertain. The V gene's germline CDR1 is MGHRA and CDR2 YSYEKL. Between the trimmed V and J ends, which lost 3 bases and 4 bases, there was a span of 4 bases. The CDR3 is 12 residues long. CDR3 sequence: CASSQGYNEQFF. CDR3 DNA: TGCGCCAGCAGCCAGGGTTACAATGAGCAGTTCTTC.